This T cell receptor beta chain was recovered during a study of blood T cell repertoires in COVID-19. The wider study: Whether acute or convalescent, the COVID-19 samples came from the United States, Italy and Spain. The analysed material was cDNA or gDNA that came from T cells, B-cell-depleted T cells, or PBMCs.

CDR1 SGHNT and CDR2 YYREEE come from the germline V gene (reference sequence). V gave up 0 bases and J gave up 10 bases, with 17 bases separating them. The CDR3 loop spans 15 amino acids. As processed by the authors: From reference gene primer amplification, estimates of nucleated cell counts were derived. Only in-frame clones appear in the TCRdb table, and some are missing; sequencing was by immunoSEQ multiplex PCR. V, J and clone size are those of that table, while D and trimming were read from the DNA. The table includes over 110,000 clones, approximately 85% detected once. The TCR sequence derives from a man between 65 and 80 years old with acute or convalescent COVID-19. This chain joins TRBV5-4 and TRBJ2-1, with D maybe TRBD2 (7 bases). The sample taken for sequencing was peripheral blood. CDR3 DNA: TGTGCCAGCAGCTTGGGGCAGGGGAGGGGTCGAGAGCAGTTCTTC. It is translated as CASSLGQGRGREQFF.